This T cell receptor beta chain was retrieved from a study of T cell responses to AZD1222 COVID-19 vaccine. General study results and limits: None of the repertoires were sampled until the peak T cell response had passed. The donors showed a predominance of white British ancestry and of females, with possible underestimation of clonal diversity.

Trimming at V came to 0 bases and at J to 4 bases, leaving 0 bases not matched to a gene. CDR3 length equals 14 residues. Germline CDR1 MNHEY, CDR2 SMNVEV (reference sequence). Sequencing was performed with immunoSEQ multiplex PCR; in TCRdb, only in-frame clones are kept and a portion is missing. Of over 150,000 clones in the sample, 85% to 95% were seen once. On this clone itself: The target antigen is unknown.

The sample was peripheral blood, taken on day 0 of AZD1222 vaccination. The receptor's source is an adult in good health. The chain couples TRBV27 to TRBJ1-3; 7 bases match TRBD1. CDR3 in DNA: TGTGCCAGCAGTTTATCGGACAGGGGAAACACCATATATTTT. It translates to CASSLSDRGNTIYF.